Sequencing of this TCR beta chain was carried out in a study of T cell responses to AZD1222 COVID-19 vaccine. Study-level points and caveats: Among the donors, most were white British and more were female, and clonal diversity was possibly underestimated.

CDR3 length: 15 residues. V dropped 3 bases and J dropped 0; count of bases not matched to a gene: 2. Looked up from germline, CDR1 is SGHNT and CDR2 is YYREEE (reference sequence). Profiled with immunoSEQ multiplex PCR; TCRdb holds only in-frame clones, not every one. The sample has 150,000 to 200,000 clones, 90% to 95% seen once; the top ten hold roughly 1%. Turning to this clone: Its antigen is undetermined.

The receptor comes from an adult who received the AZD1222 COVID-19 vaccine. The rearrangement joins TRBV5-4 to TRBJ2-1; TRBD1 aligns across 8 bases. The source was peripheral blood, collected 28 days after the second AZD1222 dose. The CDR3 spells CASSWDRSSYNEQFF. The DNA for the CDR3 is TGTGCCAGCAGCTGGGACAGGAGCTCCTACAATGAGCAGTTCTTC.